This is a list of T cell receptor beta chains from one sample in a study of siplizumab effects on memory and regulatory T cells. Some clones are missing from TCRdb's copy, which holds only in-frame ones; the method was immunoSEQ multiplex PCR. Of tens of thousands of clones listed, more than 95% were seen once; the top ten hold roughly 0.033%. The sample consisted of naive CD4+ T cells sorted from blood. Receptor source: a human donor in good health. Both conserved end residues are part of each CDR3. The D gene is left open where the match is weak. Not every row has a clone size; where given, it reads once, few, many or a size class.

V	D	size	J	CDR3	DNA
TRBV4-1	.	once	TRBJ2-7	CASSQDRLLLNYEQYF	TGCGCCAGCAGCCAAGATCGACTCCTCTTAAACTACGAGCAGTACTTC
TRBV18	.	.	TRBJ2-5	CASSPPNRPQETQYF	TGTGCCAGCTCACCACCGAACAGACCACAAGAGACCCAGTACTTC
TRBV9	TRBD1	.	TRBJ1-4	CASSPRDSLNEKLFF	TGTGCCAGCAGCCCTCGGGACAGCCTCAATGAAAAACTGTTTTTT
TRBV18	.	once	TRBJ2-1	CASSTPGNEQFF	TGTGCCAGCTCAACCCCAGGGAATGAGCAGTTCTTC
TRBV19	TRBD1	.	TRBJ1-6	CASSSGQGFGNSPLHF	TGTGCCAGTAGTTCGGGACAGGGGTTCGGTAATTCACCCCTCCACTTT
TRBV20-1	.	.	TRBJ2-3	CSVRVLDTQYF	TGCAGTGTCAGGGTTTTGGATACGCAGTATTTT
TRBV5-5	.	.	TRBJ2-7	CASSLNGVATELYEQYF	TGTGCCAGCAGCTTAAATGGCGTTGCGACGGAGCTCTACGAGCAGTACTTC
TRBV5-1	.	.	TRBJ2-6	CASSQGGAGANVLTF	TGCGCCAGCAGCCAAGGCGGAGCTGGGGCCAACGTCCTGACTTTC
TRBV5-5	TRBD1	.	TRBJ2-5	CASSFGTGGRETQYF	TGTGCCAGCAGCTTCGGGACAGGGGGGAGGGAGACCCAGTACTTC
TRBV6-5	.	.	TRBJ1-1	CASRTQVVDTEAFF	TGTGCCAGCAGAACCCAGGTGGTGGACACTGAAGCTTTCTTT
TRBV11-2	.	.	TRBJ2-7	CASSLRRDSSYEQYF	TGTGCCAGCAGCTTAAGGCGGGACAGTTCCTACGAGCAGTACTTC
TRBV5-1	.	.	TRBJ2-3	CASRSTDTQYF	TGCGCCAGCAGGAGCACAGATACGCAGTATTTT
TRBV7-3	TRBD2	.	TRBJ2-1	CASSPSGGAGNEQFF	TGTGCCAGCAGCCCTAGCGGGGGGGCCGGTAATGAGCAGTTCTTC
TRBV6-1	TRBD1	.	TRBJ1-1	CASSAITGGTEAFF	TGTGCCAGCAGTGCCATTACAGGGGGCACTGAAGCTTTCTTT